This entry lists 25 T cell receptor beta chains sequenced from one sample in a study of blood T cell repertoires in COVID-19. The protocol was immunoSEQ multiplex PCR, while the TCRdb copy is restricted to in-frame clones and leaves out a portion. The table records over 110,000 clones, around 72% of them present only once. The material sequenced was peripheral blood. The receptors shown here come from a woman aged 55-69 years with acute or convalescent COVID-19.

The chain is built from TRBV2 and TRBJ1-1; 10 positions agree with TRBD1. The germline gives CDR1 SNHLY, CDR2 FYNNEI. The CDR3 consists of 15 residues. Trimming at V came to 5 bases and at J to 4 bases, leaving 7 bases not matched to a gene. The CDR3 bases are TGTGCCAGCAGTACTGAGGGACAGGGGATCACTGAAGCTTTCTTT. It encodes CASSTEGQGITEAFF.

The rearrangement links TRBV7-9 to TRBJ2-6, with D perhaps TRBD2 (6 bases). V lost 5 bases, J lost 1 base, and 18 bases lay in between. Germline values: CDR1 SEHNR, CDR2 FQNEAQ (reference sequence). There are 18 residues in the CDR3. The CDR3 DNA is TGTGCCAGCAGCCCCCGCCGGGAGTTGGGGTCTGGGGCCAACGTCCTGACTTTC. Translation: CASSPRRELGSGANVLTF.

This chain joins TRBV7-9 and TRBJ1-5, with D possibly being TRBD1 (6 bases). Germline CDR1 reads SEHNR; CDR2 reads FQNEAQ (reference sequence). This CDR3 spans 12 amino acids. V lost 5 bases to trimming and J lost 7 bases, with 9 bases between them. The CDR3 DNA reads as TGTGCCAGCAGCCGTCAGGGGCAGCCCCAGCATTTT. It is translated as CASSRQGQPQHF.

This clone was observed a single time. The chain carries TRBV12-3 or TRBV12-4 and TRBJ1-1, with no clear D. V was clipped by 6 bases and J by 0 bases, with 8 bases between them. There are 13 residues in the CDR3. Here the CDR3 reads CASRTNMNTEAFF. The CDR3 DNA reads TGTGCCAGCAGAACGAACATGAACACTGAAGCTTTCTTT.

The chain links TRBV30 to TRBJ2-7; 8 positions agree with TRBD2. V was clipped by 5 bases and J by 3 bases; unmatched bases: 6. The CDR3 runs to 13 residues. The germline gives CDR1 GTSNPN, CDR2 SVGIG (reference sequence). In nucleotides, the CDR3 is TGTGCCTGGGAACGGGAGGGCCACTACGAGCAGTACTTC. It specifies CAWEREGHYEQYF.

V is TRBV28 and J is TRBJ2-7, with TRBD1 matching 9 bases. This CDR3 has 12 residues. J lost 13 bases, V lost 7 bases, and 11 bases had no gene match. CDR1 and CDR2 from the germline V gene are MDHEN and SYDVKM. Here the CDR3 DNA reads TGTGCCAGCACTGGGGTACAGGGGGCGAGATACTTC. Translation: CASTGVQGARYF.

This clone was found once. The CDR3 coding sequence is TGTGCCAGCAGTTACAGTACAGGGTGGTCCGGGGAGCTGTTTTTT. Its protein product is CASSYSTGWSGELFF. The genes are TRBV6-5 and TRBJ2-2; perhaps TRBD1 as D (6 bases). V lost 2 bases and J lost 6, with 13 bases in between. Germline-derived CDR1 and CDR2 are MNHEY and SVGAGI. The CDR3 is 15 amino acids.

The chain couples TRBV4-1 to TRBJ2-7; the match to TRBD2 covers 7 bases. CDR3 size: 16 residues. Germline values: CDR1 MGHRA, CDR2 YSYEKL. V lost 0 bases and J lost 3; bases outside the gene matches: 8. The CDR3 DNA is TGCGCCAGCAGCCAAGATGGGGGAGGGACCAGCTACGAGCAGTACTTC. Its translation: CASSQDGGGTSYEQYF.

This CDR3 reads CASSQNLRVVDTQYF. In DNA, the CDR3 is TGCGCCAGCAGCCAGAACCTACGAGTGGTGGATACGCAGTATTTT. The chain uses TRBV4-1 and TRBJ2-3; D is uncertain. Germline V gene data show CDR1 as MGHRA and CDR2 as YSYEKL. Trimming stripped 3 bases from V and 6 bases from J, with 16 bases between. CDR3 length: 15 residues.

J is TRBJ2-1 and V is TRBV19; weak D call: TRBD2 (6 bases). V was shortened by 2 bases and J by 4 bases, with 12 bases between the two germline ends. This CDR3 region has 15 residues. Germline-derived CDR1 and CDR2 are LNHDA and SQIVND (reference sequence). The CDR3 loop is CASSITGGAYNEQFF. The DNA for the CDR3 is TGTGCCAGTAGTATAACAGGCGGGGCGTACAATGAGCAGTTCTTC.

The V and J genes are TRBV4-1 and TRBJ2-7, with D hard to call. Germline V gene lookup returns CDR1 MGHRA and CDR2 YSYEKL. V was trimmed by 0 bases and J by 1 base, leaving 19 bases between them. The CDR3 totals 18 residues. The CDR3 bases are TGCGCCAGCAGCCAAGATCATGAGGCCTCAAGACGTTCCTACGAGCAGTACTTC. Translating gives CASSQDHEASRRSYEQYF.

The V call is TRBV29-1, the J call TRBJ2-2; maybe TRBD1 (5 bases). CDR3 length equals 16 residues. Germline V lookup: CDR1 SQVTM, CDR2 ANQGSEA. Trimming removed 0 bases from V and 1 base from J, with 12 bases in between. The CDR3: CSVEDRAPGNTGELFF. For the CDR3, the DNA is TGCAGCGTTGAAGACAGGGCGCCGGGGAACACCGGGGAGCTGTTTTTT.

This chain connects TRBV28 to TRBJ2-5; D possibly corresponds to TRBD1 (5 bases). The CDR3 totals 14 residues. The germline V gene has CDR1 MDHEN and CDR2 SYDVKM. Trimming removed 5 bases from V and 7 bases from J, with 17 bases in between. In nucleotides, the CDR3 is TGTGCCAGCAGTCTCATGACTCTTACAGGGACCCAGTACTTC. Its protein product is CASSLMTLTGTQYF.

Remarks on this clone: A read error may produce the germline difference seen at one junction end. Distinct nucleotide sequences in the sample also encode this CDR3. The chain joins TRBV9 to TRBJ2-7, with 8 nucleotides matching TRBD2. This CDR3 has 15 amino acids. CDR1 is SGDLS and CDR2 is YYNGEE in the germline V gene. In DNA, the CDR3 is TGTGCCCGCAGCGGGGGCGGGGCCCGGGGGAGCGAGCAGTACTTC. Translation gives CARSGGGARGSEQYF. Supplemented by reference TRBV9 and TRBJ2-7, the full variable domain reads DSGVTQTPKHLITATGQRVTLRCSPRSGDLSVYWYQQSLDQGLQFLIQYYNGEERAKGNILERFSAQQFPDLHSELNLSSLELGDSALYFCARSGGGARGSEQYFGPGTRLTVT.

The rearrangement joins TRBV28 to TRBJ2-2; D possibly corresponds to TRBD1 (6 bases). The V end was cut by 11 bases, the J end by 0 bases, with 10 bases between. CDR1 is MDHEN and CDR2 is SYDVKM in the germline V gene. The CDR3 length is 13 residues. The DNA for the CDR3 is TGTGCCTCCGGACAGCCGAACACCGGGGAGCTGTTTTTT. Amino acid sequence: CASGQPNTGELFF. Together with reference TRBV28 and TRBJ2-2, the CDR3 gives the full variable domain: DVKVTQSSRYLVKRTGEKVFLECVQDMDHENMFWYRQDPGLGLRLIYFSYDVKMKEKGDIPEGYSVSREKKERFSLILESASTNQTSMYLCASGQPNTGELFFGEGSRLTVL.

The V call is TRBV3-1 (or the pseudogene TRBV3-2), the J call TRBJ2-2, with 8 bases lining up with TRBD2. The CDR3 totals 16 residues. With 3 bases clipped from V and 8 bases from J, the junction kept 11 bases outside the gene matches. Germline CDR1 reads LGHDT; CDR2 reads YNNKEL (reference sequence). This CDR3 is CASSQRPHRLAGELFF. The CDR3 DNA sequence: TGTGCCAGCAGCCAGCGCCCGCACCGACTAGCGGGGGAGCTGTTTTTT.

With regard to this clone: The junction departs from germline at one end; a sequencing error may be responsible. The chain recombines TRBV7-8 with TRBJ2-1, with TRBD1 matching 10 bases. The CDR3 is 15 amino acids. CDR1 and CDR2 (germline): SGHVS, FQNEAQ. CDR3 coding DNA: TGTGCCAGCAGCTTGCCGGGACAGGGGTACACTGAGCAGTTCTTC. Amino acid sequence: CASSLPGQGYTEQFF.

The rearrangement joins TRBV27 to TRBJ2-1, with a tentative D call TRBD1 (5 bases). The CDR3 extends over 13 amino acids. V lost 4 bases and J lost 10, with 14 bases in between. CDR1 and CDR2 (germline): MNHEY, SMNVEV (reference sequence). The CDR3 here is CASSYLRVGEQFF. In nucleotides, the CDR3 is TGTGCCAGCAGTTATCTCAGGGTCGGGGAGCAGTTCTTC.

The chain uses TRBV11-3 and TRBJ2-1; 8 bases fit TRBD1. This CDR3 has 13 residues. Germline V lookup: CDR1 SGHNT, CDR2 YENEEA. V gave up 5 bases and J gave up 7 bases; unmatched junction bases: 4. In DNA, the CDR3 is TGTGCCAGCAGCCCTCGGACAGGGAATGAGCAGTTCTTC. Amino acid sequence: CASSPRTGNEQFF.

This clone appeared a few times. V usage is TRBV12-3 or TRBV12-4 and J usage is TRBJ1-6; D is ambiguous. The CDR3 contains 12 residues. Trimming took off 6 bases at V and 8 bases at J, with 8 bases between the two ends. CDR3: CASSRQYSPLHF. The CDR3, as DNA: TGTGCCAGCAGCCGACAATATTCACCCCTCCACTTT.

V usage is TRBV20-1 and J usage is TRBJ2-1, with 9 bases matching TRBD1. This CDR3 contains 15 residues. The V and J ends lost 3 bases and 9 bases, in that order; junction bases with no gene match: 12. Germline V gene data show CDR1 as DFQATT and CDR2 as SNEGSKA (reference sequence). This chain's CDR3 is CSASYLTGGKGEQFF. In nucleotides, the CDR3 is TGCAGTGCTAGTTATCTTACAGGGGGCAAGGGTGAGCAGTTCTTC.

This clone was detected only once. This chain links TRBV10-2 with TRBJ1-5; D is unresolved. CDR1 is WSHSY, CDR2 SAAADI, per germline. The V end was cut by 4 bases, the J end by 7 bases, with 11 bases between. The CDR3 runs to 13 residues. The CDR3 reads CASSVHFRQPQHF. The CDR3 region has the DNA TGCGCCAGCAGTGTTCACTTTAGACAGCCCCAGCATTTT.

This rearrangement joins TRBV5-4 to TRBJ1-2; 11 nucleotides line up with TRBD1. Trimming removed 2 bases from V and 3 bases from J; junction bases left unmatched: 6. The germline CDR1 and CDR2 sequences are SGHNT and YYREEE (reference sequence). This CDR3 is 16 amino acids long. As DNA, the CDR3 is TGTGCCAGCAGCTTCGGACAGGGGGCGATGGACTATGGCTACACCTTC. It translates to CASSFGQGAMDYGYTF.

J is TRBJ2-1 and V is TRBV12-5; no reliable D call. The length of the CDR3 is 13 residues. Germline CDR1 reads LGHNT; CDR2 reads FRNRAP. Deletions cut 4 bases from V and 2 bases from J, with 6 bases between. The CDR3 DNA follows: TGTGCTAGTGGTTCTTTCCCCTACAATGAGCAGTTCTTC. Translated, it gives CASGSFPYNEQFF.

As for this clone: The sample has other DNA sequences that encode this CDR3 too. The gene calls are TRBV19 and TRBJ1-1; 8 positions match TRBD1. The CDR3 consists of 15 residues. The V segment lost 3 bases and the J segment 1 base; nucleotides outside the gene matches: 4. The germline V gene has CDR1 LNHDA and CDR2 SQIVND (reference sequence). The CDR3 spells CASSIGDRGNTEAFF. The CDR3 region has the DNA TGTGCCAGTAGTATCGGAGACAGGGGGAACACTGAAGCTTTCTTT. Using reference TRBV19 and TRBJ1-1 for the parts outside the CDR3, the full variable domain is DGGITQSPKYLFRKEGQNVTLSCEQNLNHDAMYWYRQDPGQGLRLIYYSQIVNDFQKGDIAEGYSVSREKKESFPLTVTSAQKNPTAFYLCASSIGDRGNTEAFFGQGTRLTVV.